Listed here are 17 T cell receptor beta chains from one sample, sequenced in a study of shared clonotypes between healthy human individuals. Sequenced by immunoSEQ multiplex PCR; TCRdb stores in-frame clones only, minus some. The sample has 560,000 or so clones, around 96% seen once. Naive CD8 isolation took CD45RO-negative cells positively selected for CCR7 and excluded terminally differentiated effector memory CD45RA+ cells. Material for sequencing was naive CD8+ T cells sorted from blood. These receptors came from a woman between 25 and 40 years old in good health.

The chain uses TRBV5-6 and TRBJ1-1; 11 bases map to TRBD1. The CDR3 sequence is 16 residues long. The germline V gene has CDR1 SGHDT and CDR2 YYEEEE. V lost 2 bases, J lost 0 bases, and 3 bases stayed unmatched. CDR3 region: CASSFGTGGMNTEAFF. The DNA for the CDR3 is TGTGCCAGCAGCTTTGGGACAGGGGGGATGAACACTGAAGCTTTCTTT.

The chain carries TRBV9 and TRBJ2-7; the match to TRBD2 covers 9 bases. The CDR3 spans 15 residues. Germline assignment: CDR1 SGDLS and CDR2 YYNGEE. Losses at the gene ends were 0 bases for V and 4 bases for J; bases not matched to a gene: 5. The CDR3 reads CASSVAGTSLYEQYF. The CDR3 coding sequence is TGTGCCAGCAGCGTAGCCGGGACTAGCCTATACGAGCAGTACTTC.

The chain is built from TRBV27 and TRBJ2-7; 7 positions agree with TRBD2. This CDR3 has 16 residues. The germline V gene has CDR1 MNHEY and CDR2 SMNVEV (reference sequence). V lost 2 bases to trimming and J lost 2 bases; unmatched junction nucleotides: 9. The CDR3 DNA follows: TGTGCCAGCAGTTTAGTCTGGCGGGAGCCTACCTACGAGCAGTACTTC. This translates into CASSLVWREPTYEQYF.

V is TRBV28 and J is TRBJ1-1; unclear D gene. The CDR3 is made up of 13 amino acids. Trimming stripped 7 bases from V and 3 bases from J, with 12 bases between. Germline CDR1 and CDR2: MDHEN and SYDVKM. The CDR3 sequence is CASTSNWDTEAFF. The DNA of the CDR3 is TGTGCCAGCACCTCTAACTGGGACACTGAAGCTTTCTTT.

V gene TRBV15 combines with J gene TRBJ2-7, with TRBD1 matching 9 bases. This CDR3 is 13 amino acids long. V was clipped by 4 bases and J by 4 bases; unmatched bases: 2. CDR1 is LNHNV, CDR2 YYDKDF, per germline (reference sequence). This CDR3 is CATSTGTGYEQYF. CDR3 DNA: TGTGCCACCAGCACCGGGACAGGGTACGAGCAGTACTTC.

The chain links TRBV11-2 to TRBJ2-5; no firm D call. Germline lookup yields CDR1 SGHAT and CDR2 FQNNGV. Trimming removed 3 bases at V and 2 bases at J, with 13 bases between. CDR3 length: 15 residues. The CDR3 sequence: CASSFSMDPQETQYF. In nucleotides, the CDR3 is TGTGCCAGCAGCTTTAGCATGGATCCACAAGAGACCCAGTACTTC.

The chain couples TRBV4-1 to TRBJ2-2; 8 bases are shared with TRBD2. Trimming cost V 3 bases and J 3 bases; bases outside gene matches: 6. The length of the CDR3 is 16 residues. CDR1 is MGHRA and CDR2 is YSYEKL in the germline V gene. CDR3 region: CASSHTLAEDTGELFF. For the CDR3, the DNA is TGCGCCAGCAGCCACACACTAGCGGAAGACACCGGGGAGCTGTTTTTT.

The V and J genes are TRBV7-3 and TRBJ2-6, with D possibly matching TRBD1 (6 bases). V was clipped by 5 bases and J by 7 bases, with 27 bases between them. The germline gives CDR1 SGHTA, CDR2 FQGTGA. The CDR3 runs to 19 residues. The CDR3 loop is CASSGGWGPPTLGANVLTF. CDR3 bases: TGTGCCAGCAGCGGCGGGTGGGGGCCACCGACCCTGGGAGCCAACGTCCTGACTTTC.

The chain joins TRBV28 to TRBJ2-3; a weak D match, TRBD2 (6 bases). V lost 3 bases and J 6 bases, leaving 13 bases between the germline ends. The germline V gene has CDR1 MDHEN and CDR2 SYDVKM. This CDR3 has 14 residues. The CDR3: CASSFTGLLDTQYF. CDR3 sequence (DNA): TGTGCCAGCAGTTTCACGGGACTCCTCGATACGCAGTATTTT. The whole variable domain, filled in from reference TRBV28 and TRBJ2-3, reads DVKVTQSSRYLVKRTGEKVFLECVQDMDHENMFWYRQDPGLGLRLIYFSYDVKMKEKGDIPEGYSVSREKKERFSLILESASTNQTSMYLCASSFTGLLDTQYFGPGTRLTVL.

V and J are TRBV7-9 and TRBJ1-1; the match to TRBD1 covers 7 bases. Germline V gene lookup returns CDR1 SEHNR and CDR2 FQNEAQ (reference sequence). Unmatched junction bases numbered 9, after V lost 2 bases and J lost 6 bases. The CDR3 is 15 amino acids. CDR3 bases: TGTGCCAGCAGCTTAATCTCGGGGCAGGGGGCTGAAGCTTTCTTT. It is translated as CASSLISGQGAEAFF.

This chain connects TRBV5-1 to TRBJ2-3, with D unclear. V was trimmed by 0 bases and J by 9 bases, leaving 11 bases between them. Looked up from germline, CDR1 is SGHRS and CDR2 is YFSETQ. The CDR3 sequence is 13 residues long. CDR3 DNA: TGCGCCAGCAGCTTGGACCCCCCCATCACGCAGTATTTT. This gives the protein CASSLDPPITQYF. The variable domain in full, with the rest retrieved from reference TRBV5-1 and TRBJ2-3, is KAGVTQTPRYLIKTRGQQVTLSCSPISGHRSVSWYQQTPGQGLQFLFEYFSETQRNKGNFPGRFSGRQFSNSRSEMNVSTLELGDSALYLCASSLDPPITQYFGPGTRLTVL.

This chain connects TRBV5-4 to TRBJ2-1; no definite D call. V shed 0 bases and J shed 7 bases, with 5 bases lying between them. Germline V gives CDR1 SGHNT, CDR2 YYREEE (reference sequence). The CDR3 spans 12 residues. The CDR3, as DNA: TGTGCCAGCAGCTTGGGGGAAAATGAGCAGTTCTTC. Its translation is CASSLGENEQFF.

This clone has just one count. The chain is built from TRBV19 and TRBJ2-1, with 10 bases lining up with TRBD2. The CDR3 length is 16 residues. With V trimmed by 1 base and J by 7 bases, 7 bases remained unmatched. The germline gives CDR1 LNHDA, CDR2 SQIVND (reference sequence). The CDR3 is CASSIVSGRAGNEQFF. The CDR3 nucleotides are TGTGCCAGTAGTATAGTCAGCGGGAGGGCGGGTAATGAGCAGTTCTTC.

The chain couples TRBV19 to TRBJ1-3; D ambiguous. CDR3 length equals 12 residues. Trimming shortened V by 8 bases and J by 0 bases, and 5 bases separated the two germline ends. Germline CDR1 and CDR2: LNHDA and SQIVND (reference sequence). The CDR3 protein is CASSGSGNTIYF. The CDR3 nucleotides are TGTGCCAGTTCAGGCTCTGGAAACACCATATATTTT.

The gene calls are TRBV7-9 and TRBJ1-1; D is undetermined. This CDR3 is built from 12 residues. V lost 4 bases and J 5 bases, leaving 8 bases between the germline ends. The germline V gene has CDR1 SEHNR and CDR2 FQNEAQ (reference sequence). The CDR3 DNA reads as TGTGCCAGCAGCTACGGAGGGACTGAAGCTTTCTTT. Translated, it gives CASSYGGTEAFF.

V usage is TRBV13 and J usage is TRBJ2-1, with TRBD2 identical over 10 bases. Germline trimming cut 5 bases from V and 16 bases from J; bases unmatched to any gene: 8. The V gene's germline CDR1 is PRHDT and CDR2 FYEKMQ (reference sequence). The CDR3 contains 12 residues. The CDR3 region has the DNA TGTGCCAGCAGCCCACGGGTAGCGGGAGGTTTCTTC. Translation: CASSPRVAGGFF.

The chain carries TRBV5-6 and TRBJ2-3; no firm D call. The CDR3 totals 16 residues. CDR1 is SGHDT, CDR2 YYEEEE, per germline. The V gene lost 0 bases and the J gene lost 4 bases, with 15 bases spanning the gap. The CDR3 DNA reads TGTGCCAGCAGCTTGGCTAGGAGCGCACCATCAGATACGCAGTATTTT. Translating it yields CASSLARSAPSDTQYF.